This TCR beta chain was captured in a study of blood T cell repertoires in COVID-19. Study information: From the United States, Italy and Spain came samples of acute and convalescent COVID-19. Sample material is recorded as cDNA or gDNA derived from T cells, B-cell-depleted T cells, or PBMCs.

A single count supports this clone. The CDR3 has 15 residues. V gave up 6 bases and J gave up 7 bases, with 19 bases separating them. The germline CDR1 and CDR2 sequences are MNHEY and SVGAGI. Original processing methods: Researchers report that nucleated cell counts were estimated from reference gene primer amplification. Produced via immunoSEQ multiplex PCR; TCRdb's table is partial and in-frame only. The DNA gave D and trimming, while V, J and clone size come from that table. The sample comprises roughly 190,000 clones, 65% to 85% of which are singletons, and 2.6% rests with the top ten. The TCR sequence derives from a human donor with acute or convalescent COVID-19. The donor label of this sample is uncertain. What was sequenced was peripheral blood. The chain has TRBV6-5 and TRBJ2-1; a possible D gene is TRBD2 (6 bases). CDR3: CASSPTPGSGNEQFF. The CDR3 bases are TGTGCCAGCAGCCCCACCCCCGGGAGTGGTAATGAGCAGTTCTTC.